The rows below give T cell receptor beta chains drawn from one sample of a study of technical replicates of blood from several donors. TCRdb's table, derived via immunoSEQ multiplex PCR, lists solely in-frame clones and lacks some. This table has 65,000 to 95,000 clones, about 86% appearing once. Sequenced input: PBMCs. Receptors were obtained from a human donor in good health. Some clones in this sample may be carry-over from other donors' samples. The CDR3 runs from the conserved cysteine through the conserved F or W. Fields, in order: CDR3 protein, CDR3 DNA, J gene, V gene, D gene, clone size. A D gene is named only where the DNA matches it firmly. Size values are once, few and many counts, or a class for expanded clones, and some rows have none.

CDR3 protein: CASSQEGEADSYEQYF
CDR3 DNA: TGTGCCAGCAGCCAAGAAGGAGAGGCGGACTCCTACGAGCAGTACTTC
J gene: TRBJ2-7
V gene: TRBV4-2
D gene: .
clone size: .

CDR3 protein: CASSKGGPNYGYTF
CDR3 DNA: TGTGCCAGCAGTAAGGGAGGGCCTAACTATGGCTACACCTTC
J gene: TRBJ1-2
V gene: TRBV2
D gene: .
clone size: .

CDR3 protein: CSVDIGGMNTEAFF
CDR3 DNA: TGCAGCGTGGACATCGGGGGGATGAACACTGAAGCTTTCTTT
J gene: TRBJ1-1
V gene: TRBV29-1
D gene: .
clone size: .

CDR3 protein: CASSFRPFGGTEAFF
CDR3 DNA: TGCGCCAGCAGCTTCCGGCCGTTTGGCGGGACTGAAGCTTTCTTT
J gene: TRBJ1-1
V gene: TRBV5-1
D gene: .
clone size: .

CDR3 protein: CASSQRGLGDGYTF
CDR3 DNA: TGTGCCAGCAGCCAACGGGGGTTAGGCGATGGCTACACCTTC
J gene: TRBJ1-2
V gene: TRBV7-8
D gene: .
clone size: .

CDR3 protein: CASSPGQGAGSPLHF
CDR3 DNA: TGTGCCAGCAGCCCCGGACAGGGGGCTGGGTCACCCCTCCACTTT
J gene: TRBJ1-6
V gene: TRBV7-8
D gene: TRBD1
clone size: .

CDR3 protein: CASSLEAGLVYEQYF
CDR3 DNA: TGCGCCAGCAGCTTGGAGGCGGGGCTAGTCTACGAGCAGTACTTC
J gene: TRBJ2-7
V gene: TRBV5-1
D gene: .
clone size: .

CDR3 protein: CSARSPSYEQYF
CDR3 DNA: TGCAGCGCTAGAAGTCCCTCCTACGAGCAGTACTTC
J gene: TRBJ2-7
V gene: TRBV29-1
D gene: .
clone size: .

CDR3 protein: CSVVTGANYEQYF
CDR3 DNA: TGCAGCGTTGTCACGGGAGCCAACTACGAGCAGTACTTC
J gene: TRBJ2-7
V gene: TRBV29-1
D gene: .
clone size: .

CDR3 protein: CASSPLGVAGVDTQYF
CDR3 DNA: TGTGCCAGCAGCCCCCTGGGGGTAGCGGGGGTGGATACGCAGTATTTT
J gene: TRBJ2-3
V gene: TRBV9
D gene: TRBD2
clone size: few

CDR3 protein: CASSYSSQGRTEAFF
CDR3 DNA: TGTGCCAGCAGTTACTCTTCCCAGGGTAGGACTGAAGCTTTCTTT
J gene: TRBJ1-1
V gene: TRBV6-5
D gene: .
clone size: .

CDR3 protein: CASSIGQGRNSPLHF
CDR3 DNA: TGTGCCAGCAGCATCGGACAGGGGCGAAATTCACCCCTCCACTTT
J gene: TRBJ1-6
V gene: TRBV11-2
D gene: TRBD1
clone size: .

CDR3 protein: CASSDSEGQGRTDTQYF
CDR3 DNA: TGTGCCAGCAGTGACTCCGAGGGACAGGGACGAACAGATACGCAGTATTTT
J gene: TRBJ2-3
V gene: TRBV6-4
D gene: TRBD1
clone size: .

CDR3 protein: CASSIRDREGYTF
CDR3 DNA: TGTGCCAGCAGCATCCGGGACAGGGAGGGCTACACCTTC
J gene: TRBJ1-2
V gene: TRBV28
D gene: TRBD1
clone size: .

CDR3 protein: CASSQDRGSNQPQHF
CDR3 DNA: TGTGCCAGCAGTCAGGACAGGGGGAGCAATCAGCCCCAGCATTTT
J gene: TRBJ1-5
V gene: TRBV2
D gene: TRBD1
clone size: .

CDR3 protein: CASSPRTSGGAKAIAQDTQYF
CDR3 DNA: TGTGCCAGCAGCCCCCGGACTAGCGGGGGGGCAAAAGCCATCGCACAGGATACGCAGTATTTT
J gene: TRBJ2-3
V gene: TRBV9
D gene: TRBD2
clone size: .

CDR3 protein: CASSRDSVTDTQYF
CDR3 DNA: TGTGCCAGCAGCAGGGACAGTGTCACGGATACGCAGTATTTT
J gene: TRBJ2-3
V gene: TRBV7-3
D gene: TRBD1
clone size: .

CDR3 protein: CASSLVIGDRGHTEAFF
CDR3 DNA: TGTGCCAGCAGCTTGGTAATAGGGGACAGGGGGCACACTGAAGCTTTCTTT
J gene: TRBJ1-1
V gene: TRBV5-6
D gene: TRBD1
clone size: .

CDR3 protein: CASSNTERGYTF
CDR3 DNA: TGTGCCAGCAGTAACACAGAAAGGGGCTACACCTTC
J gene: TRBJ1-2
V gene: TRBV6-6
D gene: .
clone size: .

CDR3 protein: CASSVLAGNYNEQFF
CDR3 DNA: TGTGCCAGCAGCGTCCTAGCGGGCAACTACAATGAGCAGTTCTTC
J gene: TRBJ2-1
V gene: TRBV9
D gene: TRBD2
clone size: .

CDR3 protein: CASSVGGGHNEQFF
CDR3 DNA: TGTGCCAGCAGCGTAGGCGGCGGTCACAATGAGCAGTTCTTC
J gene: TRBJ2-1
V gene: TRBV9
D gene: .
clone size: once

CDR3 protein: CASSGGLFTDTQYF
CDR3 DNA: TGCGCCAGCAGCGGGGGACTCTTCACAGATACGCAGTATTTT
J gene: TRBJ2-3
V gene: TRBV4-1
D gene: .
clone size: .

CDR3 protein: CASSSTWSGFFYEQYF
CDR3 DNA: TGTGCCAGCAGCTCCACATGGTCGGGGTTTTTTTACGAGCAGTACTTC
J gene: TRBJ2-7
V gene: TRBV5-6
D gene: .
clone size: .

CDR3 protein: CASTPSEEETQYF
CDR3 DNA: TGTGCCAGCACCCCATCGGAGGAAGAGACCCAGTACTTC
J gene: TRBJ2-5
V gene: TRBV11-2
D gene: .
clone size: .

CDR3 protein: CASSLVPPKIPTTGELFF
CDR3 DNA: TGTGCCAGCAGCTTAGTCCCCCCCAAGATACCCACAACCGGGGAGCTGTTTTTT
J gene: TRBJ2-2
V gene: TRBV7-2
D gene: .
clone size: .

CDR3 protein: CSGRTGNEQFF
CDR3 DNA: TGCAGCGGACGGACTGGGAATGAGCAGTTCTTC
J gene: TRBJ2-1
V gene: TRBV29-1
D gene: .
clone size: .

CDR3 protein: CASRGRAGPNTGELFF
CDR3 DNA: TGTGCCAGTAGGGGCCGGGCGGGCCCAAACACCGGGGAGCTGTTTTTT
J gene: TRBJ2-2
V gene: TRBV19
D gene: .
clone size: .

CDR3 protein: CAISEDRSNYGYTF
CDR3 DNA: TGTGCCATCAGTGAGGACAGGTCGAACTATGGCTACACCTTC
J gene: TRBJ1-2
V gene: TRBV10-3
D gene: .
clone size: .